The present T cell receptor beta chain was sequenced within a study of Ad26.COV2.S vaccination and SARS-CoV-2 variants. Study summary: The authors gave Ad26.COV2.S intramuscularly, either once or twice 56 days apart.

Study-level findings and limits: Possible underestimation of total T cell responses by the TCR breadth and depth analyses was noted. Across vaccine and placebo recipients, the breadth of non-spike TCRs was similar.

This table comes from immunoSEQ multiplex PCR, and its TCRdb copy is limited to in-frame clones, with some not included. The data contain fewer than 600,000 clones, roughly nine tenths of them singletons. As regards this clone: Antigen unknown.

Stated treatment: some 20 received Ad26.COV2.S at low or high dose, single or two shots; roughly five received placebo; per-sample allocation not given. Material that was analyzed had been drawn on day 63 after the first vaccine or placebo injection. The CDR3 consists of 16 residues. V gave up 3 bases and J gave up 6 bases, with 19 bases separating them. Germline CDR1 is MGHDK and CDR2 is SYGVNS. The clonotype comes from a person aged 18-60 years who received the Ad26.COV2.S COVID-19 vaccine or a placebo. The rearrangement joins TRBV25-1 to TRBJ2-3, with D maybe TRBD1 (6 bases). The sequencing used peripheral blood, collected in a trial of Ad26.COV2.S vaccine versus placebo. CDR3 residues: CASSEDTGPHRDTQYF. The CDR3 DNA reads as TGTGCCAGCAGTGAGGACACAGGGCCCCATCGGGATACGCAGTATTTT.